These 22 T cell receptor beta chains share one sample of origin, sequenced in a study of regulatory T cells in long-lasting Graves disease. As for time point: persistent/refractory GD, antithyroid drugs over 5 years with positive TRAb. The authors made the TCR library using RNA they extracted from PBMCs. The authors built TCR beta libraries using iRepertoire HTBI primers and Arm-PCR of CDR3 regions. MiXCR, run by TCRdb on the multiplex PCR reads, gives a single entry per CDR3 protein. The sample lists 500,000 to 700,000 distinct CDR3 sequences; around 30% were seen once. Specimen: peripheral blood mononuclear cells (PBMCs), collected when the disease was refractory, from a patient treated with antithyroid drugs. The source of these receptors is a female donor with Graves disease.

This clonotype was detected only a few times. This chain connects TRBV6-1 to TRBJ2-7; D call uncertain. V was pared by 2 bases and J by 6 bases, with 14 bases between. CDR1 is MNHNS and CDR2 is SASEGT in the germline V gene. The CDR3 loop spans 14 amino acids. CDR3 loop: CASSESAGGGEQYF. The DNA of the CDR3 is TGTGCCAGCAGTGAATCCGCAGGCGGCGGCGAGCAGTACTTC.

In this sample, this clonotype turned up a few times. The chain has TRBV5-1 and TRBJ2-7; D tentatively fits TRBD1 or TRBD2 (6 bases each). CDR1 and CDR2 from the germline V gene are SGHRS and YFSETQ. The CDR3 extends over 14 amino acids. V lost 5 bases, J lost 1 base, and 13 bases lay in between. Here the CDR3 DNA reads TGCGCCAGCAGATCGGGGGCCAGTTCCTACGAGCAGTACTTC. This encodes CASRSGASSYEQYF.

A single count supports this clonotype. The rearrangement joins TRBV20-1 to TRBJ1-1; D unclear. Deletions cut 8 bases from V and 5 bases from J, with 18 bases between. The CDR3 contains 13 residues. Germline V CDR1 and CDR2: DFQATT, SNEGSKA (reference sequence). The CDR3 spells CSPSSGRVTEAFF. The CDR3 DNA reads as TGCAGTCCCAGCTCAGGTCGAGTTACTGAAGCTTTCTTT.

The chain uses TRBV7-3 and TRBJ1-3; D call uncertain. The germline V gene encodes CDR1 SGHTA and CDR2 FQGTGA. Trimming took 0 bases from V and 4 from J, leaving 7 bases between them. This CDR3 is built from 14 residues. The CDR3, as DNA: TGTGCCAGCAGCTTAACTGGAGGGGGAAACACCATATATTTT. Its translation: CASSLTGGGNTIYF.

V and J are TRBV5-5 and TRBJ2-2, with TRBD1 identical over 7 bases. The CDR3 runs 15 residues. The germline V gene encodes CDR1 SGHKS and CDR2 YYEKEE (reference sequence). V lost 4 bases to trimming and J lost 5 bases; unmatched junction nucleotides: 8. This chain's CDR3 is CASSADRVDTGELFF. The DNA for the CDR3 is TGTGCCAGCAGCGCTGACAGGGTTGATACCGGGGAGCTGTTTTTT.

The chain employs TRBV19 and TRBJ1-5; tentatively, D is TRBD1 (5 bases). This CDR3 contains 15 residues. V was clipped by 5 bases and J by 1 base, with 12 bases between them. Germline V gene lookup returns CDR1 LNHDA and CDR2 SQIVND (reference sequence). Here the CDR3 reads CASSSRGFSNQPQHF. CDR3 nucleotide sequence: TGTGCCAGTAGTTCGCGGGGGTTCAGCAATCAGCCCCAGCATTTT.

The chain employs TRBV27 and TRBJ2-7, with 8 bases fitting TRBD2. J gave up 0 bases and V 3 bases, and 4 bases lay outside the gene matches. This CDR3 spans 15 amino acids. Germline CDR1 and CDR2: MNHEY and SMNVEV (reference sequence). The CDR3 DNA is TGTGCCAGCAGTTTTGCGGGAGGCCTCTCCTACGAGCAGTACTTC. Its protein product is CASSFAGGLSYEQYF.

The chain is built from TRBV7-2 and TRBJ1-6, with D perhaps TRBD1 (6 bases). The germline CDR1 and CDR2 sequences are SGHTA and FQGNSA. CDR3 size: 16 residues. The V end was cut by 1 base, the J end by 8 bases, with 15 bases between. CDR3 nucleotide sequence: TGTGCCAGCAGCTTAGGGGGGGCGCCCCGATATTCACCCCTCCACTTT. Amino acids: CASSLGGAPRYSPLHF.

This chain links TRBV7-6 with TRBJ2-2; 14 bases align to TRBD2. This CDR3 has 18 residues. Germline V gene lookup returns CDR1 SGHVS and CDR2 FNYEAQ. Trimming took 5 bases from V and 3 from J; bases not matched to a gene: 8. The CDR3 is CASSPPLGLAGDTGELFF. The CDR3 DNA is TGTGCCAGCAGCCCTCCTCTGGGACTAGCGGGAGACACCGGGGAGCTGTTTTTT.

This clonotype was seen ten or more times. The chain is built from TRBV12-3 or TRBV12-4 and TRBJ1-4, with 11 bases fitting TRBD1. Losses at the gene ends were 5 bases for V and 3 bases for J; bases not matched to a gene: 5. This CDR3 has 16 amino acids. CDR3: CASSQDRGLANEKLFF. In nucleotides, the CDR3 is TGTGCCAGCAGTCAGGACAGGGGGCTGGCTAATGAAAAACTGTTTTTT.

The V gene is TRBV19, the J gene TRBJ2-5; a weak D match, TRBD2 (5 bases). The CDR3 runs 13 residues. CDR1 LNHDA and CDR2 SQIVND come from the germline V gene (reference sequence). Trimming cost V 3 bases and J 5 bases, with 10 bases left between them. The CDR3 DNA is TGTGCCAGTAGTATCGGACTGTGGGAGACCCAGTACTTC. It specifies CASSIGLWETQYF.

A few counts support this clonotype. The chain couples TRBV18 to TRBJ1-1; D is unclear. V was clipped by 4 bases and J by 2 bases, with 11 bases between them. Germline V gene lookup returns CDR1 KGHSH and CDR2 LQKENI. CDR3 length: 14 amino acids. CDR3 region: CASSLKARNTEAFF. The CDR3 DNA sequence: TGTGCCAGCTCACTAAAGGCCAGAAACACTGAAGCTTTCTTT.

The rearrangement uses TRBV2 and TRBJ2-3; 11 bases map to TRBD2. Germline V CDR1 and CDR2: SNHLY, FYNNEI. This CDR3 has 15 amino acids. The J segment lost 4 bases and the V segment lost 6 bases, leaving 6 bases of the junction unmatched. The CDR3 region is CASRKTSGSPDTQYF. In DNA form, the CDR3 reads TGTGCCAGCAGAAAAACTAGCGGGAGTCCAGATACGCAGTATTTT. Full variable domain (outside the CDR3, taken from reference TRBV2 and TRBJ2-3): EPEVTQTPSHQVTQMGQEVILRCVPISNHLYFYWYRQILGQKVEFLVSFYNNEISEKSEIFDDQFSVERPDGSNFTLKIRSTKLEDSAMYFCASRKTSGSPDTQYFGPGTRLTVL.

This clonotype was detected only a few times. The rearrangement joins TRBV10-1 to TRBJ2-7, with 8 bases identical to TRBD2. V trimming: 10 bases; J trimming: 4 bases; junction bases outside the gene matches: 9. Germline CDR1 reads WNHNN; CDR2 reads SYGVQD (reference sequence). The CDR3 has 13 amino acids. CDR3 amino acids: CATSEAGGYEQYF. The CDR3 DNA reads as TGCGCCACAAGCGAGGCGGGAGGATACGAGCAGTACTTC.

The CDR3 sequence is CASSYRTSGYEQYF. In DNA, the CDR3 is TGTGCCAGCAGTTACCGTACTAGCGGATACGAGCAGTACTTC. The chain couples TRBV6-5 to TRBJ2-7, with 8 positions matching TRBD2. The length of the CDR3 is 14 residues. With V trimmed by 2 bases and J by 4 bases, 4 bases remained unmatched. The germline V gene has CDR1 MNHEY and CDR2 SVGAGI.

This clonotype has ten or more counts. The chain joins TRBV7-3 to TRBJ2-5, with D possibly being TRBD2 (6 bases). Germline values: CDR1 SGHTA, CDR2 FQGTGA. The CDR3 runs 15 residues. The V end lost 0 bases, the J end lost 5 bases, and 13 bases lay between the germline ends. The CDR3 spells CASSLTGGRGETQYF. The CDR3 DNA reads TGTGCCAGCAGCTTAACGGGAGGCCGAGGGGAGACCCAGTACTTC.

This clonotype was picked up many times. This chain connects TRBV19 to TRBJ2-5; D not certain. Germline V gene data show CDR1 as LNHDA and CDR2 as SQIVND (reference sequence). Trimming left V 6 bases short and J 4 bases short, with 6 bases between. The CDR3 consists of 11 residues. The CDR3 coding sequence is TGTGCCAGTAGCAAAAGAGAGACCCAGTACTTC. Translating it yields CASSKRETQYF.

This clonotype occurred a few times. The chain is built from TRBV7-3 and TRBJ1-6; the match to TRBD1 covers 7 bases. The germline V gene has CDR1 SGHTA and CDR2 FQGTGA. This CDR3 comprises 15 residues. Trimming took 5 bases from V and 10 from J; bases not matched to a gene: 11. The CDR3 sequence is CASSQTTGSGSPLHF. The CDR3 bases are TGTGCCAGCAGCCAAACGACAGGGTCGGGGTCACCCCTCCACTTT.

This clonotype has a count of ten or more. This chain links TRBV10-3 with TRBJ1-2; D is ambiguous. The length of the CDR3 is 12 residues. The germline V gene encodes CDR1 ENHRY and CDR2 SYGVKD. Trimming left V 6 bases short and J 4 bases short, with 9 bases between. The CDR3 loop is CAIRRISYGYTF. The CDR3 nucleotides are TGTGCCATCAGGCGAATCTCCTATGGCTACACCTTC.

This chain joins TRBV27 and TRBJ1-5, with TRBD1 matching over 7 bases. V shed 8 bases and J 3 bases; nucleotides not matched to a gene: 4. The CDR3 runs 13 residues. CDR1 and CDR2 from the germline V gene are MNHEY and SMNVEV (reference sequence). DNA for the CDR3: TGTGCCAGCTCCACAGGGGACAATCAGCCCCAGCATTTT. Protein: CASSTGDNQPQHF.

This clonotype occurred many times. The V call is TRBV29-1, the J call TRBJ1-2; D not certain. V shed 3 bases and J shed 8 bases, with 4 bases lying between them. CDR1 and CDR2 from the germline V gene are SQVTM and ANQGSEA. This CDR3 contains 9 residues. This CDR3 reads CSVDGGYTF. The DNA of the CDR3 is TGCAGCGTTGACGGGGGCTACACCTTC.

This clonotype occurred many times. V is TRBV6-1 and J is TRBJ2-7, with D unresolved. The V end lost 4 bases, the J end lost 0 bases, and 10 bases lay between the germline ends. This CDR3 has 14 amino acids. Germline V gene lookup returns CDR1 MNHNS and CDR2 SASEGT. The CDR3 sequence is CASSATVSSYEQYF. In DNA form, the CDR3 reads TGTGCCAGCAGTGCTACTGTTAGCTCCTACGAGCAGTACTTC.